The rows below give T cell receptor beta chains drawn from one sample of a study of CD8 T cells in ankylosing spondylitis. MiXCR, applied by TCRdb to the 5' RACE reads, yields one record per CDR3 protein. The sample includes fewer than 200,000 distinct CDR3 sequences, around 8.9% of them seen just once. The specimen sequenced was blood, either unsorted or a sorted T cell fraction (not recorded which). These receptors were taken from a female donor with ankylosing spondylitis or in good health (not recorded which). CDR3s include the opening cysteine and the closing phenylalanine or tryptophan. The D gene is left open where the match is weak. For some rows the clone size is stated as once, few or many, or as a class when expanded; others skip it.

TRBV4-3	TRBJ2-2	many	TRBD1	CASSQWTGTHHTGELFF	TGCGCCAGCAGCCAGTGGACAGGTACCCACCACACCGGGGAGCTGTTTTTT
TRBV15	TRBJ2-5	many	NA	CATSRDLETQYF	TGTGCCACCAGCAGAGATTTGGAGACCCAGTACTTC
TRBV15	TRBJ2-1	few	NA	CATSREGLVGPNEQFF	TGTGCCACCAGCAGAGAGGGGCTAGTGGGGCCCAATGAGCAGTTCTTC
TRBV2	TRBJ2-3	NA	NA	CASSPSRRGDTQYF	TGTGCCAGCAGTCCCAGCCGACGGGGGGATACGCAGTATTTT
TRBV27	TRBJ2-2	NA	NA	CASSFGSTLGGGELFF	TGTGCCAGCAGTTTTGGGTCAACTCTTGGTGGCGGGGAGCTGTTTTTT
TRBV20-1	TRBJ2-1	few	NA	CSARDFEDIDNEQFF	TGCAGTGCTAGAGATTTTGAGGACATTGACAATGAGCAGTTCTTC
TRBV4-3	TRBJ2-5	many	NA	CASSQDLISVETQYF	TGCGCCAGCAGCCAAGATTTAATATCGGTGGAGACCCAGTACTTC
TRBV5-5	TRBJ2-7	few	TRBD1	CASSTGTGSSYEQYF	TGTGCCAGCAGCACAGGGACAGGGAGCTCCTACGAGCAGTACTTC
TRBV6-1	TRBJ2-1	few	NA	CASSEWEIPYNEQFF	TGTGCCAGCAGTGAGTGGGAGATCCCCTACAATGAGCAGTTCTTC
TRBV11-2	TRBJ2-1	NA	NA	CASSFDESSYNEQFF	TGTGCCAGCAGCTTTGACGAGAGCTCCTACAATGAGCAGTTCTTC
TRBV9	TRBJ1-2	many	TRBD1	CASSVRGYGYTF	TGTGCCAGCAGCGTCAGGGGGTATGGCTACACCTTC
TRBV24-1	TRBJ2-3	few	NA	CATSPTAYSSTDTQYF	TGTGCCACCAGTCCCACGGCATACTCTAGCACAGATACGCAGTATTTT
TRBV6-2/TRBV6-3	TRBJ1-3	NA	TRBD1	CASSVDRAGNTIYF	TGTGCCAGCAGCGTCGACAGGGCTGGAAACACCATATATTTT
TRBV28	TRBJ1-2	many	TRBD1	CASITQGTDYGYTF	TGTGCCAGCATCACACAGGGGACCGACTATGGCTACACCTTC
TRBV7-9	TRBJ1-2	NA	NA	CASSSDRDNYGYTF	TGTGCCAGCAGCTCCGACCGGGACAACTATGGCTACACCTTC
TRBV7-6	TRBJ2-1	few	TRBD2	CASSSPKGTSGAGMYNEQFF	TGTGCCAGCAGCTCACCCAAAGGGACTAGCGGGGCGGGCATGTACAATGAGCAGTTCTTC
TRBV5-4	TRBJ1-1	NA	TRBD1	CARPCWTGASMNTEAFF	TGTGCCAGGCCCTGTTGGACAGGGGCTTCGATGAACACTGAAGCTTTCTTT